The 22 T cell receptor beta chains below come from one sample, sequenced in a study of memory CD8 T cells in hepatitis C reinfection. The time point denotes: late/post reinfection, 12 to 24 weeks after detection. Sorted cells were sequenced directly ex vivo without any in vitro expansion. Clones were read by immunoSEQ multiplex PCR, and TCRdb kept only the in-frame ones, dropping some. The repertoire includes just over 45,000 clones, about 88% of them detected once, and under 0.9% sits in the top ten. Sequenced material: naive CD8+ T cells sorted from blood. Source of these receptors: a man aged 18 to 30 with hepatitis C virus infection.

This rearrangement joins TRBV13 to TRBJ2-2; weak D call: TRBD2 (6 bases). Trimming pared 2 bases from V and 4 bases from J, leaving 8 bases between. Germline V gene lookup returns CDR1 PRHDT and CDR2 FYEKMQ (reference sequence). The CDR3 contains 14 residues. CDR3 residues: CASSLSGGTGELFF. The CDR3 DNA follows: TGTGCCAGCAGCTTATCCGGGGGCACCGGGGAGCTGTTTTTT.

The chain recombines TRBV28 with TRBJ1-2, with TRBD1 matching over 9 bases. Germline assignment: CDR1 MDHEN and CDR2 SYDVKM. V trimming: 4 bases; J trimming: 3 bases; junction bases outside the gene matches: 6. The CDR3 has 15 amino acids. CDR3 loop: CASSSPGQGDYGYTF. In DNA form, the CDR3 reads TGTGCCAGCAGTTCGCCGGGACAGGGCGACTATGGCTACACCTTC.

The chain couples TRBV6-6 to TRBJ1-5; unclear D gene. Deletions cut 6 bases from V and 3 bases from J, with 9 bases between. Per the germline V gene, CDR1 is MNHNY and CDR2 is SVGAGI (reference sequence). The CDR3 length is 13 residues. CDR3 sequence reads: CASSLGANQPQHF. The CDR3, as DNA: TGTGCCAGCAGCCTCGGAGCCAATCAGCCCCAGCATTTT.

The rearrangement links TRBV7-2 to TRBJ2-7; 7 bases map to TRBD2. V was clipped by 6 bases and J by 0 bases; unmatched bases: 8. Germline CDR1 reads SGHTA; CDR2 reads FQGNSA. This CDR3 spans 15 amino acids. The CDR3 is CASRGDYESSYEQYF. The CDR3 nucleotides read TGTGCCAGCAGGGGGGACTACGAGAGCTCCTACGAGCAGTACTTC.

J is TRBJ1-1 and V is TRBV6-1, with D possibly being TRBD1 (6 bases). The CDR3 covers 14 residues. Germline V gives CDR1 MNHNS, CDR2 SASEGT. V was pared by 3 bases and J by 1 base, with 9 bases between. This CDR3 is CASSDLTGNTEAFF. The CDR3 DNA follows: TGTGCCAGCAGTGACCTGACAGGGAACACTGAAGCTTTCTTT.

CDR3 sequence (DNA): TGTGCCAGCAGCTTGGGGGCTAGAGAGCAGTACTTC. Protein: CASSLGAREQYF. This sequence joins TRBV7-8 and TRBJ2-7; the D gene is possibly TRBD1 (6 bases). Germline V gives CDR1 SGHVS, CDR2 FQNEAQ. This CDR3 has 12 amino acids. The V and J ends lost 3 bases and 7 bases respectively, with 10 bases between them.

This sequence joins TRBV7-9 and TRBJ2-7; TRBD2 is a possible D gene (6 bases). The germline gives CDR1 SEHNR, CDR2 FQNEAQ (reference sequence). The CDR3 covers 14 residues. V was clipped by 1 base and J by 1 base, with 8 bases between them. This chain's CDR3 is CASSLGGGSYEQYF. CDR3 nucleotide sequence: TGTGCCAGCAGCTTAGGCGGAGGGTCCTACGAGCAGTACTTC.

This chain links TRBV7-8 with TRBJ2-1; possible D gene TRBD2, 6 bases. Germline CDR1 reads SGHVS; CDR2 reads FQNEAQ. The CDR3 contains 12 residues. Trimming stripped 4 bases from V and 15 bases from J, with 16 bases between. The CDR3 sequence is CASSSGLREGFF. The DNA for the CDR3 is TGTGCCAGCAGCTCGGGACTCCGAGAGGGGTTCTTC. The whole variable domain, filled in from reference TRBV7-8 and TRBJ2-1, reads GAGVSQSPRYKVAKRGQDVALRCDPISGHVSLFWYQQALGQGPEFLTYFQNEAQLDKSGLPSDRFFAERPEGSVSTLKIQRTQQEDSAVYLCASSSGLREGFFGPGTRLTVL.

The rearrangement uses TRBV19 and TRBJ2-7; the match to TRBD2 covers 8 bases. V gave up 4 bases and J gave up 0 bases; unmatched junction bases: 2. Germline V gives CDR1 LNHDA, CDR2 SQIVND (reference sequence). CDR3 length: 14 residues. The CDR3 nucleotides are TGTGCCAGTAGTACGGGGGGGAGCTCCTACGAGCAGTACTTC. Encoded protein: CASSTGGSSYEQYF.

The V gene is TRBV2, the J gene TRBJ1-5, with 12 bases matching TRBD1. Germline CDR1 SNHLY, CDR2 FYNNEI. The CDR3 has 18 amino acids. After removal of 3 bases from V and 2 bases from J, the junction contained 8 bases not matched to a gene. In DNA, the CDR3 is TGTGCCAGCAGTGATAGGGACAGGGGGCTTATTGGCAATCAGCCCCAGCATTTT. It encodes CASSDRDRGLIGNQPQHF.

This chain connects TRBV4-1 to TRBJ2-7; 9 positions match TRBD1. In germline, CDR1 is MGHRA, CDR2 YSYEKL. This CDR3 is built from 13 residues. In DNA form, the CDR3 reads TGCGCCAGCAGCCCCGGACAGGGGTACGGGCAGTACGTC. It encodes CASSPGQGYGQYV.

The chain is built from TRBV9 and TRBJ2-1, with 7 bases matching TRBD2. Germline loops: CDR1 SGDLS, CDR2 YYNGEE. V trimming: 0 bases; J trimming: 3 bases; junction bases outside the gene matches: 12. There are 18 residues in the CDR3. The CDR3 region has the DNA TGTGCCAGCAGCGTAGTCCCGACTAGCCCGGGAAACTACAATGAGCAGTTCTTC. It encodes CASSVVPTSPGNYNEQFF.

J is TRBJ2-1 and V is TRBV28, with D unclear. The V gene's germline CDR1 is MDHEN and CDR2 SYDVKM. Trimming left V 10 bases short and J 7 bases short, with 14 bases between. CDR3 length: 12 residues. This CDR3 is CATSLPRNEQFF. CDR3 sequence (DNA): TGTGCCACCTCCCTCCCCCGGAATGAGCAGTTCTTC. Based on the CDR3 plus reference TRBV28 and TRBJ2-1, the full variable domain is DVKVTQSSRYLVKRTGEKVFLECVQDMDHENMFWYRQDPGLGLRLIYFSYDVKMKEKGDIPEGYSVSREKKERFSLILESASTNQTSMYLCATSLPRNEQFFGPGTRLTVL.

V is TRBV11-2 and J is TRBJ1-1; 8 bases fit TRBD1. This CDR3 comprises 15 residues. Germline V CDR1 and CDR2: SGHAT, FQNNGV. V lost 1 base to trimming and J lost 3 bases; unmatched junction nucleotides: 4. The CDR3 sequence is CASSLGTGRYTEAFF. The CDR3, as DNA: TGTGCCAGCAGCTTAGGGACAGGGCGATACACTGAAGCTTTCTTT.

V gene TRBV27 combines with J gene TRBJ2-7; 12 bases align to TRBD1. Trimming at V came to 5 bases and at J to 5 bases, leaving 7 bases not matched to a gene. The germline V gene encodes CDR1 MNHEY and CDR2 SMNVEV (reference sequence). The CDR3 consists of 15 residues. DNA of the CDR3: TGTGCCAGCAGTAGAATCGGGACAGGGGGCAACGAGCAGTACTTC. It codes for CASSRIGTGGNEQYF.

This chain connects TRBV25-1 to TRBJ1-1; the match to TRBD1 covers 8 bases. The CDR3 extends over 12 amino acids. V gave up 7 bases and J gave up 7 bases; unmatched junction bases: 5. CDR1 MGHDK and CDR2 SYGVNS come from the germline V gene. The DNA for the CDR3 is TGTGCCAGCATTCAGGGGGCCCATGAAGCTTTCTTT. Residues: CASIQGAHEAFF.

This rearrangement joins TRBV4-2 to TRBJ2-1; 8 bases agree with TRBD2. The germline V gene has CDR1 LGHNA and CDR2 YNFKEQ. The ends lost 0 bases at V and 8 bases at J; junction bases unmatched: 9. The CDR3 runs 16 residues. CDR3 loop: CASSQESSGPPYEQFF. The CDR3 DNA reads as TGTGCCAGCAGCCAAGAGTCTAGCGGGCCGCCATATGAGCAGTTCTTC.

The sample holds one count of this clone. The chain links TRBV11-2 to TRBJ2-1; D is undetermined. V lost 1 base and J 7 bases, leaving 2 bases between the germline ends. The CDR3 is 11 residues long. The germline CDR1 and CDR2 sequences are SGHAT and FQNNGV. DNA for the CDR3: TGTGCCAGCAGCTTAGTAAATGAGCAGTTCTTC. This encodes CASSLVNEQFF.

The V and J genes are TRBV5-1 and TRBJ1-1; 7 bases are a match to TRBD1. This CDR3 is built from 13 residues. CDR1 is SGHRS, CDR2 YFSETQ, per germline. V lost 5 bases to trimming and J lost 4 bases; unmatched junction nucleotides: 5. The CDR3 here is CASSSSGGTEAFF. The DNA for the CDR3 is TGCGCCAGCAGTTCATCAGGGGGCACTGAAGCTTTCTTT.

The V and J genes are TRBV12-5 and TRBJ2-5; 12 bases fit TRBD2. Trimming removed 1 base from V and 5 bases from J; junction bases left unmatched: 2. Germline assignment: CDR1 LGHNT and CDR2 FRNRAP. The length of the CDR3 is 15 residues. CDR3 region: CASGLGLAGVETQYF. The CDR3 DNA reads TGTGCTAGTGGTTTGGGACTAGCGGGAGTGGAGACCCAGTACTTC. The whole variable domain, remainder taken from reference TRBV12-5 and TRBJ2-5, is DARVTQTPRHKVTEMGQEVTMRCQPILGHNTVFWYRQTMMQGLELLAYFRNRAPLDDSGMPKDRFSAEMPDATLATLKIQPSEPRDSAVYFCASGLGLAGVETQYFGPGTRLLVL.

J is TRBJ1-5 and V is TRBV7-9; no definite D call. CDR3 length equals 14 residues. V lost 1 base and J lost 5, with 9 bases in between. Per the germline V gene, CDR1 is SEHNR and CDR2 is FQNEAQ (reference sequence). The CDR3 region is CASSLVGRDQPQHF. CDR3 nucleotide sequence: TGTGCCAGCAGCTTAGTTGGGCGCGATCAGCCCCAGCATTTT.

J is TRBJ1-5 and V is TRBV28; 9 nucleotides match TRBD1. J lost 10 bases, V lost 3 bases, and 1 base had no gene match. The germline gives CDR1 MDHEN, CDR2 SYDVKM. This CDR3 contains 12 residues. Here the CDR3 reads CASSLDRGPQHF. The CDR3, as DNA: TGTGCCAGCAGTTTGGACAGGGGCCCCCAGCATTTT.